This paragraph reports one T cell receptor beta chain. The antigen is not known. V was clipped by 5 bases and J by 2 bases; unmatched bases: 9. Germline V gives CDR1 SGHDT, CDR2 YYEEEE. CDR3 length: 15 residues. These data belong to a study of CD8+ T cells in alopecia areata. On the study more broadly: Administration of oral tofacitinib to treated patients was at 5 to 10 mg twice daily. General study points: Lesional scalp, notably in alopecia totalis/universalis, had clonality above that of normal scalp. In patients, TCRs were shared less clearly than in mice, and HLA may possibly be involved.

CD4+ and CD8+ T cells were sorted from PBMCs stained for CD3, CD4 and CD8. Reverse transcription of extracted RNA yielded cDNA, which provided the sequencing template. Only in-frame clones appear in the TCRdb table, and some are missing; sequencing was by immunoSEQ multiplex PCR. The repertoire includes about 130,000 clones, approximately 53% of them detected once, and 4.5% to 5.5% sits in the top ten. The TCR was taken from a human donor with alopecia areata. Sequenced here: CD4+ T cells sorted from blood, sampled at week 0. V and J are TRBV5-6 and TRBJ1-2; TRBD1 matches 7 bases. CDR3 DNA: TGTGCCAGCAGTCCACAGGGGATTATCAACTATGGCTACACCTTC. Protein product: CASSPQGIINYGYTF. Supplemented by reference TRBV5-6 and TRBJ1-2, the full variable domain reads DAGVTQSPTHLIKTRGQQVTLRCSPKSGHDTVSWYQQALGQGPQFIFQYYEEEERQRGNFPDRFSGHQFPNYSSELNVNALLLGDSALYLCASSPQGIINYGYTFGSGTRLTVV.